The next 3 T cell receptor beta chains were all read from a single sample in a study of T-cell reconstitution after alpha-beta-depleted transplantation in children. Preparing the TCRbeta library involved the use of unique molecular identifiers. MiXCR was run by TCRdb on the PCR reads, yielding one entry per CDR3 protein. Of around 490,000 distinct CDR3 sequences in the sample, around 10% were seen once. The sequenced sample was PBMCs, mostly from graft donor cells, obtained 180 days after TCRalphabeta/CD19-depleted stem cell transplant. The receptors shown here come from a female patient between 2 and 15 years old who had a stem cell transplant for aplastic anemia, so the T cells may come from the graft donor.

This clonotype was seen a handful of times. The chain recombines TRBV6-2 or TRBV6-3 with TRBJ1-5, with a tentative D call TRBD1 (5 bases). Germline assignment: CDR1 MNHEY and CDR2 SVGEGT. The CDR3 length is 15 residues. Trimming cost V 4 bases and J 2 bases, with 12 bases left between them. The CDR3 loop is CASSLIRVGNQPQHF. As DNA, the CDR3 is TGTGCCAGCAGTTTGATCAGGGTTGGCAATCAGCCCCAGCATTTT.

A few counts support this clonotype. This chain joins TRBV29-1 and TRBJ2-3; D ambiguous. V lost 4 bases and J lost 8, with 7 bases in between. Germline V gives CDR1 SQVTM, CDR2 ANQGSEA. This CDR3 has 10 residues. In DNA form, the CDR3 reads TGCAGCGTTGCTGGTGGTACGCAGTATTTT. Its protein product is CSVAGGTQYF.

This clonotype was seen a few times. V usage is TRBV29-1 and J usage is TRBJ2-2; D call uncertain. Germline V gives CDR1 SQVTM, CDR2 ANQGSEA. V was shortened by 6 bases and J by 4 bases, with 9 bases between the two germline ends. This CDR3 has 12 amino acids. The CDR3 loop is CSVAELTGELFF. The CDR3, as DNA: TGCAGCGTCGCCGAGCTCACCGGGGAGCTGTTTTTT.